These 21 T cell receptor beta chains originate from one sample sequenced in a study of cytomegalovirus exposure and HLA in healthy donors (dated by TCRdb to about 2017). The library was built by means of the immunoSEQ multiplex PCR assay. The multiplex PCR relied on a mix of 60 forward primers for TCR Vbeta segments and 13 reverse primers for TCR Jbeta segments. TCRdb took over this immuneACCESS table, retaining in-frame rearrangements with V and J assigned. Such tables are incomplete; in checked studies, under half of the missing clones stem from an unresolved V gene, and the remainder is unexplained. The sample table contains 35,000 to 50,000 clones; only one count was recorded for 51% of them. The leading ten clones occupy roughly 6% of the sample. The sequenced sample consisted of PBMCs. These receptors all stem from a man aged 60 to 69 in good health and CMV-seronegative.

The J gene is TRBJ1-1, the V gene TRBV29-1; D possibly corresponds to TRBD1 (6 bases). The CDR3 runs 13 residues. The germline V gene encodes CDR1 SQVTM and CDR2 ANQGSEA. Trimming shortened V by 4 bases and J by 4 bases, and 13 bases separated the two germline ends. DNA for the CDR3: TGCAGCGTTGGGCGTGTAGGGGGCACTGAAGCTTTCTTT. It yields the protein CSVGRVGGTEAFF.

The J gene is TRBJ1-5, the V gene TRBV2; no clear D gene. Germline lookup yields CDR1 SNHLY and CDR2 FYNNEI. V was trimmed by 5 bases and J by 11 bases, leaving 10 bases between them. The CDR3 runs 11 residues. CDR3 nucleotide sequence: TGTGCCAGCAGTCCCACCGGGACCCAGCATTTT. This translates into CASSPTGTQHF.

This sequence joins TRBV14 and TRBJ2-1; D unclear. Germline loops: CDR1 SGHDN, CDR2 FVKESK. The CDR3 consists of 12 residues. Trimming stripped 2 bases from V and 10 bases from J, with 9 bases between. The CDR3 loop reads CASSQQASEQFF. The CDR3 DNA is TGTGCCAGCAGCCAACAGGCAAGCGAGCAGTTCTTC.

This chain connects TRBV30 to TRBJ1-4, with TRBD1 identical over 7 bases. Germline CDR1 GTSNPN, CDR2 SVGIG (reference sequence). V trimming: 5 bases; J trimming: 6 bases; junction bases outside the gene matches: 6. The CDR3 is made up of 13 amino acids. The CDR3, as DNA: TGTGCCTGGGAGACAGGGCAGGATGAAAAACTGTTTTTT. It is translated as CAWETGQDEKLFF.

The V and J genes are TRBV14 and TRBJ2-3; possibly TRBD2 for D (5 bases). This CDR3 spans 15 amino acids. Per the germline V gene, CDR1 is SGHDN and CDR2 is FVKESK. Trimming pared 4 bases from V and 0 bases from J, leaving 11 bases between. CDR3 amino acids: CASSPWESSTDTQYF. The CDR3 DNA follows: TGTGCCAGCAGCCCCTGGGAGTCGAGCACAGATACGCAGTATTTT.

The CDR3 loop reads CASSPGTDSGNTIYF. In DNA form, the CDR3 reads TGTGCCAGCAGCCCCGGGACAGACTCTGGAAACACCATATATTTT. This chain joins TRBV5-4 and TRBJ1-3; TRBD1 agrees at 7 bases. The germline gives CDR1 SGHNT, CDR2 YYREEE (reference sequence). This CDR3 has 15 residues. Germline trimming cut 4 bases from V and 0 bases from J; bases unmatched to any gene: 4.

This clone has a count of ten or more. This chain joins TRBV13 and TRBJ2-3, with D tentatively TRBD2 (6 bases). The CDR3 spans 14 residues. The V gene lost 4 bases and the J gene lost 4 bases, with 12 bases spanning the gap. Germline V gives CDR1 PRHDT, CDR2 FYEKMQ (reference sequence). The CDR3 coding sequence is TGTGCCAGCAGCTCCCCAACTAGCCCAGATACGCAGTATTTT. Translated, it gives CASSSPTSPDTQYF.

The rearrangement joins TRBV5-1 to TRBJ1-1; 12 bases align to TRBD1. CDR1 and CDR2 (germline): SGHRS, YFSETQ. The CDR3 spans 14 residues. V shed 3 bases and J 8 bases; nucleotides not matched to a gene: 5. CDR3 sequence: CASSSGQGATEAFF. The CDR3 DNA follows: TGCGCCAGCAGCTCGGGACAGGGGGCTACGGAAGCTTTCTTT.

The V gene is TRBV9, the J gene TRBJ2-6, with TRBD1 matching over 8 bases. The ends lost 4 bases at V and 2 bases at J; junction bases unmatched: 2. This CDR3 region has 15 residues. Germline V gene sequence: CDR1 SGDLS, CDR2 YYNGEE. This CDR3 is CASSLQGAGANVLTF. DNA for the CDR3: TGTGCCAGCAGCTTACAGGGGGCTGGGGCCAACGTCCTGACTTTC.

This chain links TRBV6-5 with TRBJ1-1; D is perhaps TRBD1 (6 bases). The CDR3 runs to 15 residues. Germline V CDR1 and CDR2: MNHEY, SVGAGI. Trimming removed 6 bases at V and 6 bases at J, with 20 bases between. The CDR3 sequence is CASRSKGVRGAEAFF. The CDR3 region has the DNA TGTGCCAGCAGGTCCAAGGGGGTCAGGGGCGCTGAAGCTTTCTTT.

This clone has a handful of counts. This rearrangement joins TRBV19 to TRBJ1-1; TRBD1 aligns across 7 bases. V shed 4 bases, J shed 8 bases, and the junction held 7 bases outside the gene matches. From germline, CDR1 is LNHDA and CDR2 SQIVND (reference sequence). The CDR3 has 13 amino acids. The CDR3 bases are TGTGCCAGTAGTAACCGGGACAGAACCGAAGCTTTCTTT. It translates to CASSNRDRTEAFF.

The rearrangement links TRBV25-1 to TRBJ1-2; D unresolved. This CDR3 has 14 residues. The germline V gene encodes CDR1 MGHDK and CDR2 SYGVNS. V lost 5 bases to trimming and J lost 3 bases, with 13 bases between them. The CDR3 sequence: CASSPREGDYGYTF. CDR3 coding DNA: TGTGCCAGCAGTCCGAGGGAGGGCGACTATGGCTACACCTTC.

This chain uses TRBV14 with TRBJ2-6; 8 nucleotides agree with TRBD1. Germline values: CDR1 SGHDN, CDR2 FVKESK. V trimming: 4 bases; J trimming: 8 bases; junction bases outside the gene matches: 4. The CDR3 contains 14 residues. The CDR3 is CASSRWTGSNVLTF. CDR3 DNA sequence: TGTGCCAGCAGCCGGTGGACAGGGTCCAACGTCCTGACTTTC. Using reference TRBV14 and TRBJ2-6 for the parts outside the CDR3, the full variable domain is EAGVTQFPSHSVIEKGQTVTLRCDPISGHDNLYWYRRVMGKEIKFLLHFVKESKQDESGMPNNRFLAERTGGTYSTLKVQPAELEDSGVYFCASSRWTGSNVLTFGAGSRLTVL.

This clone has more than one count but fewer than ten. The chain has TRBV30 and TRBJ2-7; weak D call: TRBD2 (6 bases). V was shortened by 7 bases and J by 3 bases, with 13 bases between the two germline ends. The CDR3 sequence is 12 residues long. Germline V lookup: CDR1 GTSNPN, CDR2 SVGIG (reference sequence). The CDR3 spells CASSGTRYEQYF. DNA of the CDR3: TGTGCCTCGTCCGGGACTCGCTACGAGCAGTACTTC.

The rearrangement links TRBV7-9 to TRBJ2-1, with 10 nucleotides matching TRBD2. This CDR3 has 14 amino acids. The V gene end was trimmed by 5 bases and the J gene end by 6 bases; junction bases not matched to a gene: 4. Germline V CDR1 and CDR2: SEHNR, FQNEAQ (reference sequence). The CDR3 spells CASSPLAGRNEQFF. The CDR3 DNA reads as TGTGCCAGCAGCCCACTAGCGGGGCGCAATGAGCAGTTCTTC.

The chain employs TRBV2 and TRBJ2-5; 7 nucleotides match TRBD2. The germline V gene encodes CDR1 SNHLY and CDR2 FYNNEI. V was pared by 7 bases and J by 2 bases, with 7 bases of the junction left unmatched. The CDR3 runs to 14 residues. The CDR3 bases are TGTGCCAGCAAATCCCTAGCGGAGCAAGAGACCCAGTACTTC. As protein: CASKSLAEQETQYF.

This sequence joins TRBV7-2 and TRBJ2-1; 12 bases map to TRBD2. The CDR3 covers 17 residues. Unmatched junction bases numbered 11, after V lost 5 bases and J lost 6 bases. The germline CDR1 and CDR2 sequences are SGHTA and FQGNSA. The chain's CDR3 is CASSPRGASGRANEQFF. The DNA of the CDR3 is TGTGCCAGCAGCCCCCGGGGGGCTAGCGGGAGGGCCAATGAGCAGTTCTTC.

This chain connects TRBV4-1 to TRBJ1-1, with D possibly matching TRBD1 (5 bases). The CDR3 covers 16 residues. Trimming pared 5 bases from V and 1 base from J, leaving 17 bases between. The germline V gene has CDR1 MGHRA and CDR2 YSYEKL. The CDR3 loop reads CASSLRGIERNTEAFF. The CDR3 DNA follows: TGCGCCAGCAGCTTAAGGGGTATAGAGAGGAACACTGAAGCTTTCTTT.

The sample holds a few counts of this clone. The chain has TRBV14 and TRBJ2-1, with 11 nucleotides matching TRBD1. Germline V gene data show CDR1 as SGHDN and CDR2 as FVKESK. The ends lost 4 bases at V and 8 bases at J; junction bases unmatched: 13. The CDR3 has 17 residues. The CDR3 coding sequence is TGTGCCAGCAGCCCCACCGCGGACAGGGGGCGCATGTATGAGCAGTTCTTC. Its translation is CASSPTADRGRMYEQFF.

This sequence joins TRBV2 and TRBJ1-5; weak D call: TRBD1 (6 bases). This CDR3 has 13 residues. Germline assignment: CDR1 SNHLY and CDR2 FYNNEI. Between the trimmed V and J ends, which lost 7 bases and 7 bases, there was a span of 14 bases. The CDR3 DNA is TGTGCCAGCATAGGGGGGGCAGGACAGCCCCAGCATTTT. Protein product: CASIGGAGQPQHF.

In DNA, the CDR3 is TGTGCCAGCAGCTTGAGACTAGCAGATGAGCAGTTCTTC. Translation: CASSLRLADEQFF. The chain links TRBV5-4 to TRBJ2-1, with 7 nucleotides matching TRBD2. V lost 1 base to trimming and J lost 8 bases; unmatched junction nucleotides: 3. The CDR3 has 13 amino acids. Germline V gene lookup returns CDR1 SGHNT and CDR2 YYREEE (reference sequence).